A single sample gave rise to the 17 T cell receptor beta chains below, sequenced in a study of cytomegalovirus exposure and HLA in healthy donors. Amplification used 60 Vbeta primers and 13 Jbeta primers. The method was immunoSEQ multiplex PCR; TCRdb's version includes in-frame clones alone and lacks a portion of them. The sample holds about 160,000 clones, 80% to 90% seen once. The source material was PBMCs. These receptors all come from a woman in her late teens or twenties in good health and CMV-seronegative.

V is TRBV6-6 and J is TRBJ2-7, with 8 bases that match TRBD1. CDR1 is MNHNY and CDR2 is SVGAGI in the germline V gene (reference sequence). This CDR3 has 14 residues. After removal of 0 bases from V and 2 bases from J, the junction contained 0 bases not matched to a gene. Here the CDR3 DNA reads TGTGCCAGCAGTTACTCGACAGGGGCCTACGAGCAGTACTTC. Protein product: CASSYSTGAYEQYF.

The chain combines TRBV7-9 with TRBJ1-5; D is ambiguous. The CDR3 totals 15 residues. V lost 5 bases to trimming and J lost 2 bases, with 13 bases between them. Germline CDR1 is SEHNR and CDR2 is FQNEAQ (reference sequence). CDR3 sequence: CASSPGISGNQPQHF. CDR3 DNA sequence: TGTGCCAGCAGCCCCGGGATATCGGGCAATCAGCCCCAGCATTTT.

The V gene is TRBV28, the J gene TRBJ1-5; no reliable D call. CDR1 and CDR2 (germline): MDHEN, SYDVKM. CDR3 size: 14 residues. V was cut by 7 bases and J by 4 bases, with 14 bases left in between. The CDR3 sequence is CASKGAGRNQPQHF. CDR3 DNA sequence: TGTGCCAGCAAGGGAGCCGGGAGAAATCAGCCCCAGCATTTT.

The J gene is TRBJ1-2, the V gene TRBV6-5; 8 bases are shared with TRBD1. J was trimmed by 3 bases and V by 0 bases; bases with no gene match: 6. Germline V gene sequence: CDR1 MNHEY, CDR2 SVGAGI. The CDR3 is made up of 16 amino acids. CDR3 in amino acids: CASSYSEQTGDYGYTF. The CDR3 DNA follows: TGTGCCAGCAGTTACTCGGAACAGACAGGGGACTATGGCTACACCTTC.

The chain employs TRBV4-1 and TRBJ1-1; D is uncertain. The germline V gene encodes CDR1 MGHRA and CDR2 YSYEKL. This CDR3 comprises 16 residues. Trimming left V 3 bases short and J 4 bases short, with 18 bases between. The CDR3 spells CASSQGLRVRITEAFF. The CDR3 region has the DNA TGCGCCAGCAGCCAGGGTTTACGGGTGCGCATCACTGAAGCTTTCTTT.

This chain connects TRBV4-1 to TRBJ1-2; D perhaps matches TRBD1 (6 bases). Trimming cost V 0 bases and J 6 bases, with 14 bases left between them. The CDR3 loop spans 15 amino acids. CDR1 and CDR2 from the germline V gene are MGHRA and YSYEKL. CDR3: CASSQDLGWTDGYTF. Here the CDR3 DNA reads TGCGCCAGCAGCCAAGATCTCGGGTGGACAGATGGCTACACCTTC.

In the case of this clone: A junction boundary mismatches the germline segment, possibly from a read error. The chain recombines TRBV7-7 with TRBJ2-7, with TRBD1 identical over 9 bases. CDR1 is SSHAT, CDR2 FNYEAQ, per germline (reference sequence). CDR3 length equals 13 residues. This CDR3 is CASSRGQGYEQYF. The CDR3 coding sequence is TGTGCTAGCAGCAGGGGACAGGGCTACGAGCAGTACTTC.

V gene TRBV2 combines with J gene TRBJ2-1; 10 bases are a match to TRBD2. Germline V gene sequence: CDR1 SNHLY, CDR2 FYNNEI. The CDR3 loop spans 16 amino acids. J gave up 8 bases and V 4 bases, and 11 bases lay outside the gene matches. The CDR3 protein is CASSAALLAGADEQFF. The CDR3 bases are TGTGCCAGCAGTGCAGCGTTGCTAGCGGGAGCCGATGAGCAGTTCTTC.

V usage is TRBV7-9 and J usage is TRBJ1-1; TRBD1 aligns across 7 bases. With V trimmed by 4 bases and J by 0 bases, 8 bases remained unmatched. The CDR3 totals 16 residues. The germline CDR1 and CDR2 sequences are SEHNR and FQNEAQ (reference sequence). CDR3 nucleotide sequence: TGTGCCAGCAGCTCCCGGGACAGATTCATGAACACTGAAGCTTTCTTT. Translated: CASSSRDRFMNTEAFF.

This sequence joins TRBV5-1 and TRBJ2-1; TRBD1 agrees at 8 bases. The CDR3 covers 13 residues. V was clipped by 0 bases and J by 9 bases; unmatched bases: 2. Germline-derived CDR1 and CDR2 are SGHRS and YFSETQ. The CDR3 loop is CASSLAGGTEQFF. The DNA for the CDR3 is TGCGCCAGCAGCTTGGCAGGGGGCACTGAGCAGTTCTTC. Based on the CDR3 plus reference TRBV5-1 and TRBJ2-1, the full variable domain is KAGVTQTPRYLIKTRGQQVTLSCSPISGHRSVSWYQQTPGQGLQFLFEYFSETQRNKGNFPGRFSGRQFSNSRSEMNVSTLELGDSALYLCASSLAGGTEQFFGPGTRLTVL.

This rearrangement joins TRBV7-2 to TRBJ2-2; TRBD1 might be the D (6 bases). This CDR3 is built from 15 residues. Trimming took off 3 bases at V and 4 bases at J, with 12 bases between the two ends. Germline lookup yields CDR1 SGHTA and CDR2 FQGNSA. This CDR3 is CASSLGAVFTGELFF. The CDR3 nucleotides are TGTGCCAGCAGCTTGGGGGCAGTTTTCACCGGGGAGCTGTTTTTT.

This clone was seen a single time. The chain employs TRBV29-1 and TRBJ2-3, with D tentatively TRBD1 (6 bases). The germline V gene encodes CDR1 SQVTM and CDR2 ANQGSEA. The CDR3 runs 12 residues. V shed 6 bases and J shed 2 bases, with 9 bases lying between them. In DNA form, the CDR3 reads TGCAGCGTCCGGGACAACACAGATACGCAGTATTTT. Translated: CSVRDNTDTQYF.

This clone was observed a single time. The chain uses TRBV5-6 and TRBJ1-6; unclear D gene. V gave up 0 bases and J gave up 0 bases, with 10 bases separating them. The CDR3 loop spans 17 amino acids. The germline V gene has CDR1 SGHDT and CDR2 YYEEEE. CDR3 bases: TGTGCCAGCAGCTTGGTCGGGGAGAGCTCCTATAATTCACCCCTCCACTTT. Its translation is CASSLVGESSYNSPLHF.

This chain joins TRBV5-1 and TRBJ1-3, with a possible D match to TRBD1 (5 bases). Germline CDR1 SGHRS, CDR2 YFSETQ. This CDR3 contains 15 residues. V lost 4 bases and J lost 4, with 15 bases in between. The CDR3 loop reads CASSPVQGGGNTIYF. The CDR3 DNA follows: TGCGCCAGCAGCCCCGTTCAGGGAGGCGGAAACACCATATATTTT.

The rearrangement joins TRBV7-8 to TRBJ2-5, with D unclear. The J call may be wrong; the DNA end is better matched by TRBJ2-7. CDR1 is SGHVS and CDR2 is FQNEAQ in the germline V gene. The CDR3 has 15 residues. In nucleotides, the CDR3 is TGTGCCAGCAGCTTAACGGCTACCTCGAACTACGAGCAGTACTTC. Translated: CASSLTATSNYEQYF.

The chain employs TRBV28 and TRBJ2-2; maybe TRBD1 (6 bases). CDR3 size: 16 residues. The germline gives CDR1 MDHEN, CDR2 SYDVKM. Trimming left V 4 bases short and J 7 bases short, with 19 bases between. CDR3 in amino acids: CASSSGTNTWGGELFF. The CDR3 DNA reads TGTGCCAGCAGTTCCGGGACAAACACTTGGGGCGGGGAGCTGTTTTTT.

V is TRBV20-1 and J is TRBJ2-2; D remains unclear. Trimming cost V 4 bases and J 6 bases, with 6 bases left between them. In germline, CDR1 is DFQATT, CDR2 SNEGSKA (reference sequence). CDR3 length equals 11 residues. This chain's CDR3 is CSATRAGELFF. Written as DNA, the CDR3 is TGCAGTGCTACCCGAGCCGGGGAGCTGTTTTTT.